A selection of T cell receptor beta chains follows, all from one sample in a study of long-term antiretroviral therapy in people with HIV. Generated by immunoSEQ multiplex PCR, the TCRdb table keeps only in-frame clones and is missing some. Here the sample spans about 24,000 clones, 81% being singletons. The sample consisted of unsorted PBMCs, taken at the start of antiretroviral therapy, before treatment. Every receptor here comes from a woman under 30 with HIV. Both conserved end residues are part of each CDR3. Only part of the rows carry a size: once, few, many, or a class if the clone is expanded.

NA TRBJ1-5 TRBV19 CASSPNRDSNQPQHF
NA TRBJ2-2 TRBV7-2 CASSLVPPLGNTGELFF
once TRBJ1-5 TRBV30 CAWSVCGDRGGGQPQHF
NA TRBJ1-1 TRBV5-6 CASSGNTEAFF
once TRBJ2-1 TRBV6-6 CASTKAGVDEQFF
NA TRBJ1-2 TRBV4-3 CASSQDGRGLYGYTF
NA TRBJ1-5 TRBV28 CASSLISGTLSNQPQHF
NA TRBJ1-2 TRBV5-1 CASSLEGQGVGYTF
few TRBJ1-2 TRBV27 CASSLGPTSGYTF
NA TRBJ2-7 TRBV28 CASTPPRGAQYF
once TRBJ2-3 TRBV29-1 CSVERLARTDTQYF
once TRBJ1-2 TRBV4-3 CASSYGANYGYTF
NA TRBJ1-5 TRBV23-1 CASITAGGQPQHF
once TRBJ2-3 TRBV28 CASSLVRGRTDTQYF
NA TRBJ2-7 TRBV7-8 CASSLISAGHSSYEQYF
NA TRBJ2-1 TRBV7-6 CASSLISSGRATDEQFF
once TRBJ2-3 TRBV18 CASSPPAGYTDTQYF
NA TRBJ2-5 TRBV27 CASRPRLEGVYQETQYF
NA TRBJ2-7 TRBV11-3 CASSLTGASYEQYF
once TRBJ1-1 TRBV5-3 CARRDGGRTTVGTEAFF
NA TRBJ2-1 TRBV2 CASSEDGGRAGNEQFF
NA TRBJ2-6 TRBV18 CASSPDRAGANVLTF
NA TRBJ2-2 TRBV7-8 CASSLGGSGELFF
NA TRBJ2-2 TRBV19 CASSISDSPNTGELFF
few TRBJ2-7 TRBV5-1 CASSFQGTAYEQYF
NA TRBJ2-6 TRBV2 CASRHGSGANVLTF
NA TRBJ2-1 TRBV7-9 CASSPTGGYNEQFF
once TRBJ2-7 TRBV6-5 CASSTTDRTYEQYF
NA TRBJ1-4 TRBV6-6 CASSFGTGYEKLFF
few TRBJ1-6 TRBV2 CASSGGQSTYNSPLHF
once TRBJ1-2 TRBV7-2 CASSLQGGGGANYGYTF
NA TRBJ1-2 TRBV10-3 CAISESPGLFPYGYTF
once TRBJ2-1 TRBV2 CATGRELNEQFF
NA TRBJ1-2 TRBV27 CASRTIQDSLYGYTF
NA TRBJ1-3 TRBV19 CASSIAARITAGNTIYF
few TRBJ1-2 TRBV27 CASSVQILPGALGYTF
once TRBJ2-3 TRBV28 CASSLAASGRDTQYF
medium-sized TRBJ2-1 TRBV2 CASNEGGAINEQFF
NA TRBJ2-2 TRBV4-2 CASSPLRGNTGELFF
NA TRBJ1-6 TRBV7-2 CASSGQGSGYSPLHF
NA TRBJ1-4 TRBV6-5 CASSYSGKRSEKLFF
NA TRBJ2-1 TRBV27 CASSSPGLLSGREQFF
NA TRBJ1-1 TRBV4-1 CASSQERTGGFGNTEAFF